The sequence of this T cell receptor (beta chain) was determined in a study of shared clonotypes between healthy human individuals. Study-wide context: Samples came from two female and a few male donors aged 18 to 49.

In the CD4+ fraction, cells were divided into CD45RA+ naive and CD45RA-negative memory subsets. Libraries were prepared by immunoSEQ multiplex PCR; TCRdb keeps only in-frame clonotypes and omits some of them. The table records more than 2 million clones, about 94% of them present only once. This TCR came from a man younger than 35 in good health. The sample consisted of naive CD4+ T cells sorted from blood. Subset specified: CD45RA+ positively selected.

The CDR3 DNA sequence: TGTGCCAGCAGCCCGACGGGTGGGGTCGGGACAGATACGCAGTATTTT. It codes for CASSPTGGVGTDTQYF. The V and J genes are TRBV9 and TRBJ2-3; the D is unclear. Trimming cost V 4 bases and J 3 bases, with 18 bases left between them. This CDR3 region has 16 residues. Germline V CDR1 and CDR2: SGDLS, YYNGEE.